Listed below are T cell receptor beta chains from one sample, sequenced in a study of cytomegalovirus exposure and HLA in healthy donors. TCRdb's copy holds only in-frame clones and misses some; the assay was immunoSEQ multiplex PCR. Altogether 55,000 to 80,000 clones are present, 85% being singletons, with the ten largest covering about 10%. The sequenced material came from PBMCs. The receptor source for this set is a female donor in good health and CMV-seronegative. The CDR3 runs from the conserved cysteine through the conserved F or W. A D gene is named only where the DNA matches it firmly. Clone size is stated in some rows and not others, as once, few, many or a class when expanded.

CDR3 protein: CASSYSWDSSGNTIYF
CDR3 DNA: TGTGCCAGCAGTTACTCGTGGGACAGCTCTGGAAACACCATATATTTT
J gene: TRBJ1-3
clone size: NA
CDR3 length: 16
D gene: TRBD1
V gene: TRBV6-5

CDR3 protein: CASSGTGGPPRVYGYTF
CDR3 DNA: TGTGCCAGCAGTGGGACAGGGGGCCCACCCCGGGTCTATGGCTACACCTTC
J gene: TRBJ1-2
clone size: once
CDR3 length: 17
D gene: TRBD1
V gene: TRBV2

CDR3 protein: CASSRETGLYEQYF
CDR3 DNA: TGCGCCAGCAGCCGAGAGACAGGTCTATACGAGCAGTACTTC
J gene: TRBJ2-7
clone size: NA
CDR3 length: 14
D gene: NA
V gene: TRBV4-3

CDR3 protein: CASSFRGGRNTEAFF
CDR3 DNA: TGTGCCAGCAGCTTCCGGGGGGGGCGGAACACTGAAGCTTTCTTT
J gene: TRBJ1-1
clone size: NA
CDR3 length: 15
D gene: NA
V gene: TRBV7-9

CDR3 protein: CASSSGTGGTYGYTF
CDR3 DNA: TGTGCCAGCAGTTCCGGGACAGGGGGCACCTATGGCTACACCTTC
J gene: TRBJ1-2
clone size: once
CDR3 length: 15
D gene: TRBD1
V gene: TRBV6-5

CDR3 protein: CASSEQAAPSSYNEQFF
CDR3 DNA: TGTGCCAGCAGTGAACAAGCCGCCCCGAGCTCCTACAATGAGCAGTTCTTC
J gene: TRBJ2-1
clone size: NA
CDR3 length: 17
D gene: NA
V gene: TRBV6-1

CDR3 protein: CASSLGTGRYGYTF
CDR3 DNA: TGTGCCAGCAGCCTAGGGACAGGGCGATATGGCTACACCTTC
J gene: TRBJ1-2
clone size: few
CDR3 length: 14
D gene: TRBD1
V gene: TRBV7-9

CDR3 protein: CASSPSTDTQYF
CDR3 DNA: TGTGCCAGCAGCCCTAGCACAGATACGCAGTATTTT
J gene: TRBJ2-3
clone size: NA
CDR3 length: 12
D gene: NA
V gene: TRBV9

CDR3 protein: CASSQHTGGEQFF
CDR3 DNA: TGTGCCAGCAGCCAACATACAGGGGGTGAGCAGTTCTTC
J gene: TRBJ2-1
clone size: NA
CDR3 length: 13
D gene: TRBD1
V gene: TRBV6-5

CDR3 protein: CSVDQGGTEAFF
CDR3 DNA: TGCAGCGTTGATCAGGGGGGCACTGAAGCTTTCTTT
J gene: TRBJ1-1
clone size: NA
CDR3 length: 12
D gene: TRBD1
V gene: TRBV29-1

CDR3 protein: CASSQDGTSGYEQYF
CDR3 DNA: TGCGCCAGCAGCCAAGATGGGACATCTGGCTACGAGCAGTACTTC
J gene: TRBJ2-7
clone size: NA
CDR3 length: 15
D gene: NA
V gene: TRBV4-1

CDR3 protein: CASSSGTGEQFF
CDR3 DNA: TGTGCCAGCAGTTCTGGGACTGGAGAGCAGTTCTTC
J gene: TRBJ2-1
clone size: NA
CDR3 length: 12
D gene: NA
V gene: TRBV28

CDR3 protein: CASSLSPASLGPGEQYF
CDR3 DNA: TGTGCCAGCAGTTTAAGCCCGGCCTCACTGGGGCCCGGCGAGCAGTACTTC
J gene: TRBJ2-7
clone size: NA
CDR3 length: 17
D gene: NA
V gene: TRBV27

CDR3 protein: CASSSAGGTGELFF
CDR3 DNA: TGTGCCAGCAGCTCTGCGGGGGGCACCGGGGAGCTGTTTTTT
J gene: TRBJ2-2
clone size: NA
CDR3 length: 14
D gene: TRBD2
V gene: TRBV7-2

CDR3 protein: CASSQGQGRETQYF
CDR3 DNA: TGCGCCAGCAGCCAGGGACAGGGTCGGGAGACCCAGTACTTC
J gene: TRBJ2-5
clone size: few
CDR3 length: 14
D gene: TRBD1
V gene: TRBV5-1

CDR3 protein: CASKQGVEQFF
CDR3 DNA: TGTGCCAGCAAACAGGGGGTTGAGCAGTTCTTC
J gene: TRBJ2-1
clone size: NA
CDR3 length: 11
D gene: TRBD1
V gene: TRBV6-5

CDR3 protein: CASSTGTQQYNEQFF
CDR3 DNA: TGTGCCAGCAGCACCGGGACTCAACAATACAATGAGCAGTTCTTC
J gene: TRBJ2-1
clone size: NA
CDR3 length: 15
D gene: NA
V gene: TRBV5-8

CDR3 protein: CASSEGGSNTEAFF
CDR3 DNA: TGCGCCAGCAGTGAGGGGGGCTCGAACACTGAAGCTTTCTTT
J gene: TRBJ1-1
clone size: NA
CDR3 length: 14
D gene: NA
V gene: TRBV10-2

CDR3 protein: CASIIQRVGDGYTF
CDR3 DNA: TGTGCCAGCATTATTCAGCGGGTAGGTGATGGCTACACCTTC
J gene: TRBJ1-2
clone size: once
CDR3 length: 14
D gene: NA
V gene: TRBV25-1

CDR3 protein: CATRQGDRAVVGSLHF
CDR3 DNA: TGTGCCACCCGCCAGGGCGACAGGGCGGTTGTCGGGTCCCTCCACTTT
J gene: TRBJ1-6
clone size: once
CDR3 length: 16
D gene: TRBD1
V gene: TRBV18

CDR3 protein: CASSLQMGREAFF
CDR3 DNA: TGTGCCAGCAGCCTGCAAATGGGGAGGGAAGCTTTCTTT
J gene: TRBJ1-1
clone size: once
CDR3 length: 13
D gene: NA
V gene: TRBV14